These 9 T cell receptor beta chains came from one sample sequenced in a study of T cell responses to AZD1222 COVID-19 vaccine. Produced via immunoSEQ multiplex PCR; TCRdb's table is partial and in-frame only. The sample consists of about 97,000 clones, about 89% of them appearing once. The material was peripheral blood, obtained 28 days after the second AZD1222 dose. The receptors stem from an adult who received the AZD1222 COVID-19 vaccine.

This sequence joins TRBV11-2 and TRBJ2-1; no clear D gene. In germline, CDR1 is SGHAT, CDR2 FQNNGV. CDR3 size: 11 residues. V lost 5 bases, J lost 2 bases, and 1 base lay in between. The CDR3 nucleotides read TGTGCCAGCAGCCCCTACAATGAGCAGTTCTTC. It codes for CASSPYNEQFF.

In DNA form, the CDR3 reads TGTGCCAGCAGCGTAGACACCGGGGAGCTGTTTTTT. Encoded protein: CASSVDTGELFF. The chain couples TRBV9 to TRBJ2-2; D remains ambiguous. The ends were cut back, 0 bases at V and 3 bases at J, with 0 bases in the middle. The CDR3 consists of 12 residues. Germline V gene lookup returns CDR1 SGDLS and CDR2 YYNGEE. The whole variable domain, filled in from reference TRBV9 and TRBJ2-2, reads DSGVTQTPKHLITATGQRVTLRCSPRSGDLSVYWYQQSLDQGLQFLIQYYNGEERAKGNILERFSAQQFPDLHSELNLSSLELGDSALYFCASSVDTGELFFGEGSRLTVL.

J is TRBJ2-7 and V is TRBV10-1, with TRBD1 identical over 9 bases. Germline V gene sequence: CDR1 WNHNN, CDR2 SYGVQD (reference sequence). This CDR3 region has 18 residues. V trimming: 4 bases; J trimming: 3 bases; junction bases outside the gene matches: 16. The CDR3 loop is CASSAPRGQGIILYEQYF. CDR3 DNA sequence: TGCGCCAGCAGTGCCCCACGGGGACAGGGAATAATACTCTACGAGCAGTACTTC.

V usage is TRBV14 and J usage is TRBJ2-5; no reliable D call. The CDR3 sequence is 13 residues long. V was trimmed by 4 bases and J by 2 bases, leaving 8 bases between them. CDR1 is SGHDN and CDR2 is FVKESK in the germline V gene. The CDR3 DNA sequence: TGTGCCAGCAGCCGGACGGTGCAAGAGACCCAGTACTTC. Its translation: CASSRTVQETQYF.

V is TRBV28 and J is TRBJ1-4, with D unclear. V shed 6 bases and J shed 8 bases, with 10 bases lying between them. The length of the CDR3 is 12 residues. Germline V gene data show CDR1 as MDHEN and CDR2 as SYDVKM. The CDR3 is CASSSPVEKLFF. The DNA for the CDR3 is TGTGCCAGCAGCTCCCCTGTGGAAAAACTGTTTTTT.

The chain couples TRBV2 to TRBJ2-7; TRBD2 matches 13 bases. The CDR3 covers 14 residues. The V and J ends lost 2 bases and 6 bases, in that order; junction bases with no gene match: 1. The germline CDR1 and CDR2 sequences are SNHLY and FYNNEI. CDR3 DNA sequence: TGTGCCAGCAGTGAAACTAGCGGGAGGGGCGAGCAGTACTTC. The encoded protein is CASSETSGRGEQYF.

V is TRBV27 and J is TRBJ1-4, with 7 bases that match TRBD1. V lost 5 bases and J lost 7; bases outside the gene matches: 4. Germline CDR1 and CDR2: MNHEY and SMNVEV (reference sequence). The CDR3 runs 13 residues. The CDR3 DNA follows: TGTGCCAGCAGTCAAAACAGGGGTGAAAAACTGTTTTTT. It yields the protein CASSQNRGEKLFF.

This clone was detected once. The V call is TRBV11-2, the J call TRBJ1-4; D ambiguous. V was clipped by 1 base and J by 0 bases, with 3 bases between them. Germline V gives CDR1 SGHAT, CDR2 FQNNGV. This CDR3 spans 14 amino acids. Here the CDR3 DNA reads TGTGCCAGCAGCTTAGGGCCAACTAATGAAAAACTGTTTTTT. This sequence encodes CASSLGPTNEKLFF.

The chain recombines TRBV7-3 with TRBJ2-2, with D perhaps TRBD2 (6 bases). The CDR3 contains 14 residues. The V gene's germline CDR1 is SGHTA and CDR2 FQGTGA. The ends were cut back, 5 bases at V and 2 bases at J, with 9 bases in the middle. The CDR3: CASSAGPNTGELFF. The CDR3 DNA reads TGTGCCAGCAGCGCGGGACCAAACACCGGGGAGCTGTTTTTT.